This T cell receptor beta chain was sequenced during a study of shared clonotypes between healthy human individuals. Libraries were prepared by immunoSEQ multiplex PCR; TCRdb keeps only in-frame clonotypes and omits some of them. The repertoire has millions of clones, roughly 93% of them found once; the top ten carry approximately 0.4%. The CDR3 covers 15 residues. V was cut by 1 base and J by 4 bases, with 11 bases left in between. Germline V gene sequence: CDR1 SGHAT, CDR2 FQNNGV. The sample was naive CD4+ T cells from PBMCs. The sample's subset: CD45RA+ positively selected. The J gene is TRBJ1-3, the V gene TRBV11-2; D is ambiguous. This TCR derives from a young man in good health. Some clones in this sample may be carry-over from other donors' samples. The DNA for the CDR3 is TGTGCCAGCAGCTTAGTATCTCCGGGAGGAAACACCATATATTTT. As protein: CASSLVSPGGNTIYF.